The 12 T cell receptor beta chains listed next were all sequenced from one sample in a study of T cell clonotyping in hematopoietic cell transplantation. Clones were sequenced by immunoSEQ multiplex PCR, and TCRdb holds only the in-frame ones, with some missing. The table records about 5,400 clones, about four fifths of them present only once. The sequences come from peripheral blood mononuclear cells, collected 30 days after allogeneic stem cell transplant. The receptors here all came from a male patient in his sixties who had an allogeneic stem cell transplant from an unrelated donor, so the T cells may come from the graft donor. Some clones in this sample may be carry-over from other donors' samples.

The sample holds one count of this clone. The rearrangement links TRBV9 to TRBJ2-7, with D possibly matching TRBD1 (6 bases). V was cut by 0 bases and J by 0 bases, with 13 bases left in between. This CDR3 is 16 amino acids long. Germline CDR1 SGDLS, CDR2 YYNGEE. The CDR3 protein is CASSVGRGRGSYEQYF. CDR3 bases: TGTGCCAGCAGCGTAGGACGGGGCAGGGGCTCCTACGAGCAGTACTTC.

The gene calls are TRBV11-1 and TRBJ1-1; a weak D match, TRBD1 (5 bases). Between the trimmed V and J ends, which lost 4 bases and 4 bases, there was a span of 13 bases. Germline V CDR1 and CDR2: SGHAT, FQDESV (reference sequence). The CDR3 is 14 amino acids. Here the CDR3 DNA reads TGTGCCAGCAGCTCCGACTTGGGGGTCACTGAAGCTTTCTTT. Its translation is CASSSDLGVTEAFF. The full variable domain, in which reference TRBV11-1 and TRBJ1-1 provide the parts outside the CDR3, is EAEVAQSPRYKITEKSQAVAFWCDPISGHATLYWYRQILGQGPELLVQFQDESVVDDSQLPKDRFSAERLKGVDSTLKIQPAELGDSAMYLCASSSDLGVTEAFFGQGTRLTVV.

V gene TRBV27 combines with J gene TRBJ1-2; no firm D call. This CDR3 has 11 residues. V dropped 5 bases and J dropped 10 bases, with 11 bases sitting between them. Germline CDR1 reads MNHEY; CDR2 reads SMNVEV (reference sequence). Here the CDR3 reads CASSVGGLYTF. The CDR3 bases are TGTGCCAGCAGTGTAGGAGGGCTCTACACCTTC.

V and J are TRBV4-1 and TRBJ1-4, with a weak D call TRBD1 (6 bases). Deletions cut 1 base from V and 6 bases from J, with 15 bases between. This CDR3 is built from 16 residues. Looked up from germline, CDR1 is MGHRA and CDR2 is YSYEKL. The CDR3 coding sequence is TGCGCCAGCAGCCAAGTGATGGGGGGCTCAGATGAAAAACTGTTTTTT. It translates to CASSQVMGGSDEKLFF.

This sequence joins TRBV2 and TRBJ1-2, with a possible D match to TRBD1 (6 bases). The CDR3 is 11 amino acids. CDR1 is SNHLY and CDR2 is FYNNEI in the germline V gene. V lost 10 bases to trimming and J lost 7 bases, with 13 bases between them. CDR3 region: CATSTGLGYTF. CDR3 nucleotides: TGTGCCACCTCGACAGGACTTGGCTACACCTTC.

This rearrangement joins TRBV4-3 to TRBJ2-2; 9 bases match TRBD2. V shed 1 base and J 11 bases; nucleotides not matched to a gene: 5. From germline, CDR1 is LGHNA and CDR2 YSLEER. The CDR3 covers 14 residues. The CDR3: CASSQVASGAELFF. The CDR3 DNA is TGCGCCAGCAGCCAAGTCGCTAGCGGGGCAGAGCTGTTTTTT.

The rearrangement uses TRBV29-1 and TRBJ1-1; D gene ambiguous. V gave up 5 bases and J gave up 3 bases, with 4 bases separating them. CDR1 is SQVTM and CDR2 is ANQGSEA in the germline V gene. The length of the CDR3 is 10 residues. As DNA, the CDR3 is TGCAGCGTTCGGGACACTGAAGCTTTCTTT. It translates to CSVRDTEAFF.

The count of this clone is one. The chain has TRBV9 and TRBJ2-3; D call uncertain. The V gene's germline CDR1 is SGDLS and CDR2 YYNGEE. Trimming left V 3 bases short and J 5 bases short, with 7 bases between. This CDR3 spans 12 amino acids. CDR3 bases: TGTGCCAGCAGCGCCGGCGGAGATACGCAGTATTTT. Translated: CASSAGGDTQYF.

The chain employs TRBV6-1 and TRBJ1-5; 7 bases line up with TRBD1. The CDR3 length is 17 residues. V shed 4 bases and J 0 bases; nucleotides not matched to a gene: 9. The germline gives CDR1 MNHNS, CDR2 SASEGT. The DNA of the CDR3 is TGTGCCAGCAGTGGACAGGGCGGGCCAAGTAGCAATCAGCCCCAGCATTTT. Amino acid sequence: CASSGQGGPSSNQPQHF.

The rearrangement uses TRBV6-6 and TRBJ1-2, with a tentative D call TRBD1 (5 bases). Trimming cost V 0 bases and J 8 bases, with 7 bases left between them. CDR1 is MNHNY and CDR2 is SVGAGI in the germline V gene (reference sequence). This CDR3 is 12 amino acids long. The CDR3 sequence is CASSYSTDGYTF. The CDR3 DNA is TGTGCCAGCAGTTACTCGACAGACGGCTACACCTTC.

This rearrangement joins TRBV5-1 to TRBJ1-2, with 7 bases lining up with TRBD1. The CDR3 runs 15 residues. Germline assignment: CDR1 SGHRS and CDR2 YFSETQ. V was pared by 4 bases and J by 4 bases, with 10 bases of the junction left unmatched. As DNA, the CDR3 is TGCGCCAGCAGCCCTCCGACAGGGAGTACCTATGGCTACACCTTC. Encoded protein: CASSPPTGSTYGYTF.

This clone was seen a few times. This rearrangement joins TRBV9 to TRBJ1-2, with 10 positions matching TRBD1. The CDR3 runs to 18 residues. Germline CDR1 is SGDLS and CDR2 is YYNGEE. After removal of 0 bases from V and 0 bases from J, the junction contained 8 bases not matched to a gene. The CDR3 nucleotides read TGTGCCAGCAGCGTAGGGCTGGCCGGACAGGGGGCTAACTATGGCTACACCTTC. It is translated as CASSVGLAGQGANYGYTF. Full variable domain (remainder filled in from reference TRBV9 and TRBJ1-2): DSGVTQTPKHLITATGQRVTLRCSPRSGDLSVYWYQQSLDQGLQFLIQYYNGEERAKGNILERFSAQQFPDLHSELNLSSLELGDSALYFCASSVGLAGQGANYGYTFGSGTRLTVV.